This TCR beta chain was found in a study of shared clonotypes between healthy human individuals. Study-wide context: Donors were a couple of women and three men aged 18 to 49.

This CDR3 contains 15 residues. Germline values: CDR1 SGDLS, CDR2 YYNGEE. V lost 0 bases, J lost 8 bases, and 18 bases lay in between. Deep was the level used in running the assay. Genomic DNA of each subset was evenly split across several immunoSEQ plates. Assay used: immunoSEQ multiplex PCR; TCRdb lists only in-frame clones, some missing. The sample shows about 490,000 clones, around four fifths of them seen only once. The chain has TRBV9 and TRBJ2-7, with D unclear. This clonotype was obtained from a woman aged 40 to 50 in good health. Some clones in this sample may be carry-over from other donors' samples. The sequencing input was PBMCs. The DNA of the CDR3 is TGTGCCAGCAGCGTAGAGGGATGGGCGGATTCGCAGCAGTACTTC. Translating it yields CASSVEGWADSQQYF.